This T cell receptor beta chain was sequenced for a study of blood T cell repertoires in COVID-19. The method was immunoSEQ multiplex PCR; TCRdb's version includes in-frame clones alone and lacks a portion of them. Seen here are 300,000 to 400,000 clones, roughly nine tenths observed once, and the top ten hold 0.9% to 1.1%. This CDR3 contains 13 residues. Germline V gives CDR1 MNHEY, CDR2 SVGAGI. J was trimmed by 6 bases and V by 6 bases; bases with no gene match: 7. Sequenced sample: PBMCs or T cells enriched from blood (not recorded which). The chain combines TRBV6-5 with TRBJ1-2, with 7 bases fitting TRBD1. The TCR was taken from a young man who had recovered from COVID-19. The CDR3, as DNA: TGTGCCAGCAGCAGTGACAGGGTAAATGGCTACACCTTC. Translated: CASSSDRVNGYTF.